A selection of T cell receptor beta chains follows, all from one sample in a study of cytomegalovirus exposure and HLA in healthy donors. Clones were read by immunoSEQ multiplex PCR, and TCRdb kept only the in-frame ones, dropping some. The sample contains some 110,000 clones, 70% to 85% of which appear only once. The specimen sequenced was PBMCs. The receptors shown here come from a woman younger than 30 in good health and CMV-seropositive. CDR3s include the opening cysteine and the closing phenylalanine or tryptophan. The D gene is left open where the match is weak. Expanded clones get a size class; other rows say once, few or many, or leave the size out.

>TRBD2|.|TRBJ2-3|TRBV2
CVHGLAMSTDTRYF
TGTGTCCACGGACTAGCTATGAGCACAGATACGCGGTATTTT
>.|few|TRBJ2-2|TRBV18
CASSPGASEAGELFF
TGTGCCAGCTCACCAGGGGCTAGCGAAGCCGGGGAGCTGTTTTTT
>.|few|TRBJ2-7|TRBV28
CASSFSGHFYEQYF
TGTGCCAGCAGTTTTTCTGGACACTTCTACGAGCAGTACTTC
>.|.|TRBJ1-1|TRBV2
CASSFQGAPAFF
TGTGCCAGCAGTTTCCAAGGGGCCCCCGCTTTCTTT
>.|.|TRBJ2-6|TRBV7-9
CASSPLLGGRAGANVLTF
TGTGCCAGCAGCCCACTTCTCGGGGGGCGGGCTGGGGCCAACGTCCTGACTTTC
>TRBD2|.|TRBJ2-7|TRBV7-3
CASSFAGGRLYEQYF
TGTGCCAGCAGCTTTGCTGGCGGGAGATTGTACGAGCAGTACTTC
>.|.|TRBJ2-2|TRBV2
CASRRQDNTGELFF
TGTGCCAGCCGGCGACAGGATAACACCGGGGAGCTGTTTTTT
>TRBD2|few|TRBJ2-5|TRBV11-2
CASSLGTSGSSETQYF
TGTGCCAGCAGCTTAGGGACTAGCGGGAGTTCAGAGACCCAGTACTTC
>.|once|TRBJ2-7|TRBV5-1
CASSLGTNEQYF
TGCGCCAGCAGCTTAGGGACAAACGAGCAGTACTTC
>TRBD2|.|TRBJ2-2|TRBV12-5
CASGLVTIAGLAGEGTGELFF
TGTGCTAGTGGTTTGGTAACCATCGCGGGACTAGCGGGAGAGGGCACCGGGGAGCTGTTTTTT
>TRBD1|.|TRBJ2-2|TRBV30
CAWGRTGNSGELFF
TGTGCCTGGGGGAGGACAGGGAACTCCGGGGAGCTGTTTTTT
>TRBD1|.|TRBJ2-3|TRBV6-5
CASRFTQGVADTQYF
TGTGCCAGCAGATTTACCCAGGGGGTGGCAGATACGCAGTATTTT
>.|.|TRBJ2-1|TRBV10-3
CAIKGTMNEQFF
TGTGCCATCAAGGGGACAATGAATGAGCAGTTCTTC
>TRBD1|.|TRBJ2-5|TRBV6-5
CASSYAGTGGRGTQYF
TGTGCCAGCAGTTACGCTGGGACAGGGGGCCGGGGGACCCAGTACTTC
>.|.|TRBJ1-5|TRBV19
CASSIHTQGSGQPQHF
TGTGCCAGTAGTATACATACACAGGGAAGCGGTCAGCCCCAGCATTTT
>.|.|TRBJ1-2|TRBV18
CASSTPQGNYGYTF
TGTGCCAGCTCCACCCCCCAGGGCAACTATGGCTACACCTTC
>.|.|TRBJ1-1|TRBV6-5
CASSSLEGAEAFF
TGTGCCAGCAGTTCCCTTGAGGGCGCTGAAGCTTTCTTT
>TRBD1|few|TRBJ2-7|TRBV4-1
CASSHPKDRVSYEQYF
TGCGCCAGCAGCCACCCAAAAGACAGGGTTTCCTACGAGCAGTACTTC
>.|.|TRBJ2-2|TRBV7-3
CASSLRTGELFF
TGTGCCAGCAGCCTGCGTACCGGGGAGCTGTTTTTT
>TRBD1|.|TRBJ1-1|TRBV6-5
CASSYSGRGTEAFF
TGTGCCAGCAGTTACTCGGGCAGGGGGACTGAAGCTTTCTTT
>.|few|TRBJ1-1|TRBV7-3
CASSRTGNTEAFF
TGTGCCAGCAGCCGGACTGGGAACACTGAAGCTTTCTTT
>.|.|TRBJ1-1|TRBV5-8
CASSLRATASTEAFF
TGTGCCAGCAGCTTGCGAGCAACAGCCAGCACTGAAGCTTTCTTT
>.|.|TRBJ2-7|TRBV5-4
CASSLGGPAWNEQYF
TGTGCCAGCAGCTTGGGGGGGCCAGCGTGGAACGAGCAGTACTTC
>TRBD1|.|TRBJ1-4|TRBV30
CAWSVQGDRGREKLFF
TGTGCCTGGAGTGTACAGGGGGACAGGGGTAGAGAAAAACTGTTTTTT
>.|few|TRBJ2-1|TRBV27
CASSPLLAYNEQFF
TGTGCCAGCAGTCCCCTACTAGCTTACAATGAGCAGTTCTTC
>TRBD2|.|TRBJ2-1|TRBV5-4
CASLQGGTSGTGEQFF
TGTGCCAGCCTCCAAGGAGGGACTAGCGGGACAGGGGAGCAGTTCTTC
>.|.|TRBJ2-3|TRBV15
CATALAGPDAQYF
TGTGCCACCGCACTAGCAGGCCCCGATGCGCAGTATTTT
>.|.|TRBJ2-2|TRBV2
CASMKWARQTGELFF
TGTGCCAGTATGAAATGGGCCAGACAGACCGGGGAGCTGTTTTTT
>.|.|TRBJ2-1|TRBV11-2
CASSLASYNEQFF
TGTGCCAGCAGCTTAGCGTCCTACAATGAGCAGTTCTTC
>TRBD2|.|TRBJ2-2|TRBV2
CASSRAGGDLHGELFF
TGTGCCAGCAGTCGGGCGGGAGGCGACTTACACGGGGAGCTGTTTTTT
>.|.|TRBJ2-7|TRBV20-1
CSADSSYEQYF
TGCAGTGCCGATAGCTCCTACGAGCAGTACTTC
>TRBD1|.|TRBJ2-1|TRBV6-1
CASSEWDRSNEQFF
TGTGCCAGCAGTGAATGGGACAGAAGCAATGAGCAGTTCTTC
>TRBD2|.|TRBJ2-7|TRBV27
CASSLSLAVAYEQYF
TGTGCCAGCAGTCTCTCACTAGCGGTCGCTTACGAGCAGTACTTC
>TRBD1|.|TRBJ2-7|TRBV4-1
CASSQPSRDRANEQYF
TGCGCCAGCAGCCAACCGAGCCGGGACAGGGCGAACGAGCAGTACTTC
>.|.|TRBJ2-7|TRBV19
CASSLGDEQYF
TGTGCCAGTAGTCTCGGAGACGAGCAGTACTTC
>.|.|TRBJ2-1|TRBV13
CASRLGELDNNEQFF
TGTGCCAGCAGGCTCGGGGAGTTGGATAACAATGAGCAGTTCTTC
>TRBD2|.|TRBJ2-5|TRBV5-1
CASSLAFPGTRDQETQYF
TGCGCCAGCAGCTTGGCCTTTCCCGGGACTAGGGATCAAGAGACCCAGTACTTC
>.|.|TRBJ2-3|TRBV10-2
CASRDTDTDTQYF
TGCGCCAGCAGGGACACCGACACAGATACGCAGTATTTT
>TRBD1|.|TRBJ1-1|TRBV28
CASSSTGGNTEAFF
TGTGCCAGCAGTTCGACAGGGGGTAACACTGAAGCTTTCTTT
>TRBD1|.|TRBJ2-7|TRBV4-2
CASSKDRGSDEQYF
TGTGCCAGCAGCAAAGACAGGGGGAGCGACGAGCAGTACTTC
>TRBD2|.|TRBJ2-1|TRBV6-5
CASISAGRYNEQFF
TGTGCCAGCATCTCAGCGGGGCGGTACAATGAGCAGTTCTTC
>TRBD1|.|TRBJ1-6|TRBV30
CAWTRTGFNSPLHF
TGTGCCTGGACTAGGACAGGCTTCAATTCACCCCTCCACTTT